Sequencing of this T cell receptor (beta chain) was carried out in a study of blood T cell repertoires in COVID-19. The CDR3 covers 13 residues. In germline, CDR1 is SGHNT, CDR2 YYREEE (reference sequence). J gave up 5 bases and V 3 bases, and 0 bases lay outside the gene matches. Libraries were prepared by immunoSEQ multiplex PCR; TCRdb keeps only in-frame clonotypes and omits some of them. The top ten hold around 11% of the sample, which has about 190,000 clones, under 80% seen once. The receptor's source is a woman aged 50 to 60 with acute or convalescent COVID-19. The chain employs TRBV5-4 and TRBJ2-3; 10 bases line up with TRBD1. Sequenced input: peripheral blood. CDR3 sequence: CASSWDRGDTQYF. The CDR3 nucleotides read TGTGCCAGCAGCTGGGACAGGGGAGATACGCAGTATTTT. The variable domain in full, with the rest retrieved from reference TRBV5-4 and TRBJ2-3, is ETGVTQSPTHLIKTRGQQVTLRCSSQSGHNTVSWYQQALGQGPQFIFQYYREEENGRGNFPPRFSGLQFPNYSSELNVNALELDDSALYLCASSWDRGDTQYFGPGTRLTVL.